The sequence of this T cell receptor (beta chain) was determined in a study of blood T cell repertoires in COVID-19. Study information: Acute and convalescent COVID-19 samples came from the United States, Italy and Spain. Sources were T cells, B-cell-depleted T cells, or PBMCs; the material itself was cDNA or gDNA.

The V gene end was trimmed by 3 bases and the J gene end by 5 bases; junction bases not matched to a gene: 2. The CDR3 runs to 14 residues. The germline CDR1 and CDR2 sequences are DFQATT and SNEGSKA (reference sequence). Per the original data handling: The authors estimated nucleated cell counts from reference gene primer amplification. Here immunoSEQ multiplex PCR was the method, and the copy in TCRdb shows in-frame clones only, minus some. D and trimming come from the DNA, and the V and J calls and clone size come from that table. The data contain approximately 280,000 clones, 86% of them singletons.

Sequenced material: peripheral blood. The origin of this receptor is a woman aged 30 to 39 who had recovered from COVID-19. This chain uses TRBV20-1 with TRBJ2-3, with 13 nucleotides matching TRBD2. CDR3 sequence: CSASWTSGGDTQYF. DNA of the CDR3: TGCAGTGCTAGTTGGACTAGCGGGGGAGATACGCAGTATTTT.